This TCR beta chain was sequenced during a study of blood T cell repertoires in COVID-19. Looking at the study overall: Specimens from acute and convalescent COVID-19 originated in the United States, Italy and Spain. T cells, B-cell-depleted T cells, or PBMCs supplied cDNA or gDNA.

Everyone who took part was 18 to 89 years old, and they came from over 20 US areas. The protocol was immunoSEQ multiplex PCR, while the TCRdb copy is restricted to in-frame clones and leaves out a portion. Here the sample spans 150,000 or so clones, approximately 86% being singletons. Between the trimmed V and J ends, which lost 4 bases and 3 bases, there was a span of 7 bases. The CDR3 runs to 13 residues. CDR1 is SGHRS and CDR2 is YFSETQ in the germline V gene. The chain uses TRBV5-1 and TRBJ1-4; D is perhaps TRBD1 (6 bases). The sequencing input was PBMCs or T cells enriched from blood (not recorded which). The receptor comes from a woman aged 40 to 50 who had been exposed to COVID-19. CDR3 sequence reads: CASSEGANEKLFF. In DNA, the CDR3 is TGCGCCAGCAGCGAGGGGGCTAATGAAAAACTGTTTTTT.